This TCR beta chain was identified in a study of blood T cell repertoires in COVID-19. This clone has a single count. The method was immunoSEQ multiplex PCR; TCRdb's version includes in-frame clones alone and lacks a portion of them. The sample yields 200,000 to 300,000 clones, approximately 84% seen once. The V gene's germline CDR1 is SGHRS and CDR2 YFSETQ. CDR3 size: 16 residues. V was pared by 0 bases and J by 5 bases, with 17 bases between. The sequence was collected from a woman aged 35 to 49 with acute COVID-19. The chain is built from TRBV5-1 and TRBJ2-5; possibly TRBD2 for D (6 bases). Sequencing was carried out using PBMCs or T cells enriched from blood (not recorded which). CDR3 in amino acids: CASSLDAGSRAETQYF. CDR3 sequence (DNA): TGCGCCAGCAGCTTGGATGCCGGGAGTAGGGCTGAGACCCAGTACTTC.